Sequencing of this TCR beta chain was carried out in a study of T cell changes during pregnancy in multiple sclerosis. Data came from immunoSEQ multiplex PCR; TCRdb stores just in-frame clones and leaves some out. The sample lists 20,000 or so clones, 90% occurring once. The CDR3 spans 18 residues. The V gene end was trimmed by 7 bases and the J gene end by 1 base; junction bases not matched to a gene: 14. Germline-derived CDR1 and CDR2 are PRHDT and FYEKMQ (reference sequence). This clonotype originated in a female donor in good health, enrolled as a control in a pregnancy study. The sequencing used CD8+ T cells from peripheral blood mononuclear cells, collected in the third trimester of pregnancy. The rearrangement joins TRBV13 to TRBJ2-1, with 9 bases lining up with TRBD2. The CDR3 sequence: CASTSTSGSSRSYNEQFF. Here the CDR3 DNA reads TGTGCCAGCACCTCGACTAGCGGTTCCTCGAGGTCCTACAATGAGCAGTTCTTC.